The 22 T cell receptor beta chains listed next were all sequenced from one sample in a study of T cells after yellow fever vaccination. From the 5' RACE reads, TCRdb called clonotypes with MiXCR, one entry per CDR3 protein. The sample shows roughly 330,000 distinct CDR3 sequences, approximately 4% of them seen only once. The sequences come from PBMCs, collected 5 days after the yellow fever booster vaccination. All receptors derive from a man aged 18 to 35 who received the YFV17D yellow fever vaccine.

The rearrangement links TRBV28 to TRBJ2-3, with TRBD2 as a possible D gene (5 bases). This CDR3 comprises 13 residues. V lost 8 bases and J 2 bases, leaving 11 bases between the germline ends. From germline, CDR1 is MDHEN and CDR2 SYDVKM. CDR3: CASREQITDTQYF. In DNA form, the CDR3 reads TGTGCCAGCCGGGAACAGATCACAGATACGCAGTATTTT. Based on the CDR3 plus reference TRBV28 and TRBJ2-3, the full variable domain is DVKVTQSSRYLVKRTGEKVFLECVQDMDHENMFWYRQDPGLGLRLIYFSYDVKMKEKGDIPEGYSVSREKKERFSLILESASTNQTSMYLCASREQITDTQYFGPGTRLTVL.

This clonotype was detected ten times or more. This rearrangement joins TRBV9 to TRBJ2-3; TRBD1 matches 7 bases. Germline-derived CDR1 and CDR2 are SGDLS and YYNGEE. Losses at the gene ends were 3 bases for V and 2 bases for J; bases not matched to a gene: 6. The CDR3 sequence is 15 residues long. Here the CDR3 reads CASSAPTGDTDTQYF. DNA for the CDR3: TGTGCCAGCAGCGCACCCACAGGGGACACAGATACGCAGTATTTT.

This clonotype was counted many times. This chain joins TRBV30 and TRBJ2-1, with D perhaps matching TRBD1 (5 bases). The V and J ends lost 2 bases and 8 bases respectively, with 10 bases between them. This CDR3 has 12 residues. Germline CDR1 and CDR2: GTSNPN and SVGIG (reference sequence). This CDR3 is CAWSRQIDEQFF. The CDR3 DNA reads TGTGCCTGGAGTCGACAGATCGATGAGCAGTTCTTC. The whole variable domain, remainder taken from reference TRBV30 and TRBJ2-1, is SQTIHQWPATLVQPVGSPLSLECTVEGTSNPNLYWYRQAAGRGLQLLFYSVGIGQISSEVPQNLSASRPQDRQFILSSKKLLLSDSGFYLCAWSRQIDEQFFGPGTRLTVL.

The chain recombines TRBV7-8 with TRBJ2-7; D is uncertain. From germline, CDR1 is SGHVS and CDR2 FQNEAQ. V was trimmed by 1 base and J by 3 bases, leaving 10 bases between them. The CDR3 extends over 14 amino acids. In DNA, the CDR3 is TGTGCCAGCAGCTTAGGCCCTGGAGACTACGAGCAGTACTTC. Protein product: CASSLGPGDYEQYF. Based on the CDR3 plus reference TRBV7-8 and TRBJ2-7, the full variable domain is GAGVSQSPRYKVAKRGQDVALRCDPISGHVSLFWYQQALGQGPEFLTYFQNEAQLDKSGLPSDRFFAERPEGSVSTLKIQRTQQEDSAVYLCASSLGPGDYEQYFGPGTRLTVT.

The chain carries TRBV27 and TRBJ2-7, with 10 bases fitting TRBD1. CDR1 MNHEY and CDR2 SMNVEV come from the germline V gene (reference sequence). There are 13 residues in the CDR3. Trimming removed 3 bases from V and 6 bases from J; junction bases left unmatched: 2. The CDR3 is CASSLTGGLEQYF. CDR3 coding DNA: TGTGCCAGCAGTTTGACAGGGGGCCTCGAGCAGTACTTC.

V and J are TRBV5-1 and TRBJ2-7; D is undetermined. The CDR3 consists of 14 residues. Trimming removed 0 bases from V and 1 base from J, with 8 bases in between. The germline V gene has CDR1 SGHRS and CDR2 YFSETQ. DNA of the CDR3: TGCGCCAGCAGCTTGGCCGGCAGATCCTACGAGCAGTACGTC. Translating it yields CASSLAGRSYEQYV.

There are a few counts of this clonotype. The CDR3 DNA reads as TGTGCCACCTTAATGGATCTCTACAATGAGCAGTTCTTC. It specifies CATLMDLYNEQFF. The genes are TRBV6-2 or TRBV6-3 and TRBJ2-1; D uncertain. The V gene's germline CDR1 is MNHEY and CDR2 SVGEGT. The germline V and J ends were trimmed by 10 bases and 3 bases, with 13 bases remaining between them. This CDR3 has 13 residues.

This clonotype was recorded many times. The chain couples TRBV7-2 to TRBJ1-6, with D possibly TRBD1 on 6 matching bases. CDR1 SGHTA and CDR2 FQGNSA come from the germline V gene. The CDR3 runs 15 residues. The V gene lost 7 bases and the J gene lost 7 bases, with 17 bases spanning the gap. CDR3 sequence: CASMPPGHPNSPLHF. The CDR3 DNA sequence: TGTGCCAGCATGCCCCCGGGACATCCCAATTCACCCCTCCACTTT.

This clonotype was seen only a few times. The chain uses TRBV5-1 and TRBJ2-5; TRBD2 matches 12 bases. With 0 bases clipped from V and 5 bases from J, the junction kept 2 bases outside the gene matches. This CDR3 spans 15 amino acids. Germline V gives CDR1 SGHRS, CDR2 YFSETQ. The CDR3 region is CASSLEGTSGETQYF. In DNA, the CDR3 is TGCGCCAGCAGCTTGGAGGGGACTAGCGGGGAGACCCAGTACTTC.

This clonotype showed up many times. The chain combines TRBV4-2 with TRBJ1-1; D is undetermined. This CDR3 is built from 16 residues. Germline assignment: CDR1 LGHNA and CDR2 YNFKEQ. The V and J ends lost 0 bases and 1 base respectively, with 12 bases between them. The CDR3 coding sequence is TGTGCCAGCAGCCAAGATCAGGCGGGTGGGAACACTGAAGCTTTCTTT. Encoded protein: CASSQDQAGGNTEAFF.

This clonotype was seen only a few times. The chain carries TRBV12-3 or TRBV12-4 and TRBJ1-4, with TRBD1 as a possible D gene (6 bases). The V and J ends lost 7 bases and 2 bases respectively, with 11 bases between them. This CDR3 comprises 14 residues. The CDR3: CASKRQATNEKLFF. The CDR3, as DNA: TGTGCCAGCAAAAGACAGGCGACTAATGAAAAACTGTTTTTT.

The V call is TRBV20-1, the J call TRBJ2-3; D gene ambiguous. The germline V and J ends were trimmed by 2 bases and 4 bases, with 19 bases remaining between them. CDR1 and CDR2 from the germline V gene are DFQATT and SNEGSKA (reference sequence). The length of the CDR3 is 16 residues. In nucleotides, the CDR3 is TGCAGTGCTAGACCCTTAGCTCAAGGCCCCCCAGATACGCAGTATTTT. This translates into CSARPLAQGPPDTQYF.

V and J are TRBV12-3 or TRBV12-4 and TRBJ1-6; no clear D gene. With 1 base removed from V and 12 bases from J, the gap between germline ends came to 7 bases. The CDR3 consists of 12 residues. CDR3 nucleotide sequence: TGTGCCAGCAGTTTAGAGTCCTTACCCCTCCACTTT. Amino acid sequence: CASSLESLPLHF.

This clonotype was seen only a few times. The CDR3 sequence is CSARDLTTYNSPLHF. The CDR3 nucleotides read TGCAGTGCTAGAGATCTCACCACTTATAATTCACCCCTCCACTTT. V gene TRBV20-1 combines with J gene TRBJ1-6; D is unresolved. The CDR3 contains 15 residues. Per germline, CDR1 DFQATT and CDR2 SNEGSKA (reference sequence). Between the trimmed V and J ends, which lost 0 bases and 4 bases, there was a span of 10 bases.

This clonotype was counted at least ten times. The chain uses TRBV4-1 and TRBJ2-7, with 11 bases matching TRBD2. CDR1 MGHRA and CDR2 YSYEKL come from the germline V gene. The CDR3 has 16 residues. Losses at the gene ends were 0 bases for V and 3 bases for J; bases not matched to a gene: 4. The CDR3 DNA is TGCGCCAGCAGCCAAGACCCCGGGACTAGCGGCTACGAGCAGTACTTC. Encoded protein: CASSQDPGTSGYEQYF.

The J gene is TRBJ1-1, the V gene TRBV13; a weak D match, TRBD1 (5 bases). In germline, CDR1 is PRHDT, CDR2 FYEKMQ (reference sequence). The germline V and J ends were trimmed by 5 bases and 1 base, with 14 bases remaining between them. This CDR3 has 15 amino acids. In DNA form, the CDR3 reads TGTGCCAGCAGCGACCAGGGTCAGGGGAACACTGAAGCTTTCTTT. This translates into CASSDQGQGNTEAFF.

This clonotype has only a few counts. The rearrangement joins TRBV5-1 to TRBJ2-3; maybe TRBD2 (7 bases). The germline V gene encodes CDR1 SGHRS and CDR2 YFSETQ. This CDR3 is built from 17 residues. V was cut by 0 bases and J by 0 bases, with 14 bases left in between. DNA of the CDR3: TGCGCCAGCAGCTTGGAACGCGGGGGCTTAAGCACAGATACGCAGTATTTT. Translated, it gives CASSLERGGLSTDTQYF. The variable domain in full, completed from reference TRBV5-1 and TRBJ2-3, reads KAGVTQTPRYLIKTRGQQVTLSCSPISGHRSVSWYQQTPGQGLQFLFEYFSETQRNKGNFPGRFSGRQFSNSRSEMNVSTLELGDSALYLCASSLERGGLSTDTQYFGPGTRLTVL.

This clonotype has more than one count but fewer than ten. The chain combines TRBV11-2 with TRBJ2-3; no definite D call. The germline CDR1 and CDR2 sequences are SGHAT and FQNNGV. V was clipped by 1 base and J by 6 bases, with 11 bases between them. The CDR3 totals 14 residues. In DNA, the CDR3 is TGTGCCAGCAGCTTAGTTATCCCCGTCGATACGCAGTATTTT. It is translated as CASSLVIPVDTQYF.

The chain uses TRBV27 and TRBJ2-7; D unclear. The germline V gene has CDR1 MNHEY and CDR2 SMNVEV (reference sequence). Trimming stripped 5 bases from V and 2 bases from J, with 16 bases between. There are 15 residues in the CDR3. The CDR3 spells CASSPTVSVTYEQYF. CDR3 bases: TGTGCCAGCAGTCCCACCGTTTCAGTAACCTACGAGCAGTACTTC.

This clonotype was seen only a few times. This CDR3 is CASSLGPLDGYTF. CDR3 nucleotides: TGTGCCAGCAGCTTAGGTCCCCTAGATGGCTACACCTTC. The chain uses TRBV7-2 and TRBJ1-2; D is undetermined. V was pared by 1 base and J by 6 bases, with 9 bases between. This CDR3 comprises 13 residues. Per germline, CDR1 SGHTA and CDR2 FQGNSA.

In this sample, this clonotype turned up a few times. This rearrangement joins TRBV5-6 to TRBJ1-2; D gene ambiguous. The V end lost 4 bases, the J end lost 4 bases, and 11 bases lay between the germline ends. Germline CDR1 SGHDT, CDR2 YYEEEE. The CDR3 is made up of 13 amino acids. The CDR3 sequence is CASSAGYFYGYTF. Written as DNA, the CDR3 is TGTGCCAGCAGCGCCGGTTATTTCTATGGCTACACCTTC.

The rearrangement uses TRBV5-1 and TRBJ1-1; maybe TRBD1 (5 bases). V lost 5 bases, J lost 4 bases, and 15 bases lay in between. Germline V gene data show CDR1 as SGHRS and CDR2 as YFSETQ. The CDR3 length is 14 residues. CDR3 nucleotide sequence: TGCGCCAGCAGTTACGGGACCAGCTCCACTGAAGCTTTCTTT. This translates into CASSYGTSSTEAFF.